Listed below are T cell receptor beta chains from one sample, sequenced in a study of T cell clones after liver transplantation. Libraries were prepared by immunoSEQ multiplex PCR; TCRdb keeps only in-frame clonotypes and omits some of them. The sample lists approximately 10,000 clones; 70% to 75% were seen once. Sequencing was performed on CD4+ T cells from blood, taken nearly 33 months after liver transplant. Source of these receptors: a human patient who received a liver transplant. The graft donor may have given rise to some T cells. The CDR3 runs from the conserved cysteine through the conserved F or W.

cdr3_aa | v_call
CASYGQGGQPQHF | TRBV6-5
CASSIIRDPLPDTQYF | TRBV11-2
CASSLVLANYNEQFF | TRBV7-9
CASSQFLRGSKDYGYTF | TRBV16
CASSLGTGGGGETQYF | TRBV7-9
CASSSTGTGVWDYGYTF | TRBV7-9
CASSLAARGIDGYTF | TRBV5-6
CATSRDLTGEGYTF | TRBV15
CASSAIGLAGTDTQYF | TRBV27
CASNGLGNSPLHF | TRBV2
CASSEWGASNNEQFF | TRBV6-1
CASSLGGTGDQETQYF | TRBV7-6
CASSLGQPIATNEKLFF | TRBV28
CASSQGGTANTGELFF | TRBV14
CSVAKSLTDLSYNEQFF | TRBV29-1
CAISDLTENTDTQYF | TRBV10-3
CASSLLSGVGYGYTF | TRBV5-1
CASSVDGSTDTQYF | TRBV9
CASSSLPGSLWPQHF | TRBV28
CASSEVGGNTEAFF | TRBV19
CASSFPSGSSYNEQFF | TRBV5-4
CASSWTSGIYNEQFF | TRBV5-1
CASSYWAYNTGELFF | TRBV6-5
CASSEEGSGGSDTQYF | TRBV2
CASMTSGDITETQYF | TRBV2
CAGALPESDTQYF | TRBV6-1
CASSLGGTAHPAQHF | TRBV5-8
CASSLLGEYEQYF | TRBV5-1
CASSVEGLAGAGDEQFF | TRBV9
CASSYSGGDNYGYTF | TRBV6-5
CASSRRDRGILNTEAFF | TRBV14
CASSVAASGSDELFF | TRBV9
CARSWGAGGEVTGELFF | TRBV28
CASSEFVLRVGQETQYF | TRBV6-1
CASSLTVGRTGQQETQYF | TRBV28
CASSVAGQGYEQYF | TRBV9
CASRLSSYEQYF | TRBV28
CASGFSDRGQGGELFF | TRBV12-5
CASSEVRVQPQHF | TRBV6-1
CASSEDRGPGNQPQHF | TRBV2
CASSPFAGMNTGELFF | TRBV11-2
CASSAIPKETQYF | TRBV5-4
CASSYSTSTDTQYF | TRBV6-6
CASSKGPKRGVDNEQFF | TRBV21-1
CASSQEGYGDTQYF | TRBV4-1
CASRLGETQYF | TRBV4-1
CAIRVRHPLMGETQYF | TRBV10-3
CASSPWAPTEQFF | TRBV7-8